The sequence of this TCR beta chain was determined in a study of cytomegalovirus exposure and HLA in healthy donors. General observations from the study: There were around 160 TCR beta chains listed as cytomegalovirus-associated. It was reported in a later analysis that an Asian-associated ancestry cluster showed fewer N-insertions than the roughly 660-donor mean. In a later analysis, DRB1 alleles had the most associated TCRs; HLA-C alleles the fewest.

Researchers ran the PCR with 60 Vbeta and 13 Jbeta primers. Data came from immunoSEQ multiplex PCR; TCRdb stores just in-frame clones and leaves some out. The data show about 260,000 clones, around 65% seen once. The germline gives CDR1 KGHSH, CDR2 LQKENI. Trimming stripped 6 bases from V and 4 bases from J, with 10 bases between. This CDR3 spans 13 amino acids. Comments on this clone: Its antigen is still unknown.

The rearrangement links TRBV18 to TRBJ1-3; D gene uncertain. The source material was PBMCs. The receptor was derived from a female donor in good health and CMV-seronegative. The CDR3 region is CASSLTAGNTIYF. DNA of the CDR3: TGTGCCAGCTCTTTAACTGCGGGAAACACCATATATTTT.